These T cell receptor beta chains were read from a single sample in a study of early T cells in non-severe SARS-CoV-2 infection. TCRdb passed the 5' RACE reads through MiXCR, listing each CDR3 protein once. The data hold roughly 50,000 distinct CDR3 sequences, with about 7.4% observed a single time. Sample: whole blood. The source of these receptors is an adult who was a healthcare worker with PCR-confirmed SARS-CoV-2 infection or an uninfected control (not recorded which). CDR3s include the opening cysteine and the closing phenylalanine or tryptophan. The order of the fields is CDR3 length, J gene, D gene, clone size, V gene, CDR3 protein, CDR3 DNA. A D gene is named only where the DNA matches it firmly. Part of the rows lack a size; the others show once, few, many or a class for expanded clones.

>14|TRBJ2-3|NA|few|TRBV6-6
CASCKVGGTDTQYF
TGTGCCAGCTGTAAGGTCGGCGGCACAGATACGCAGTATTTT
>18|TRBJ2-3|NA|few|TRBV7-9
CASSSTDLTYDRTDTQYF
TGTGCCAGCAGCTCCACGGACTTGACCTACGATCGCACAGATACGCAGTATTTT
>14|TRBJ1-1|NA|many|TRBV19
CASRWRGSGTEAFF
TGTGCCAGCCGATGGCGGGGGAGTGGCACTGAAGCTTTCTTT
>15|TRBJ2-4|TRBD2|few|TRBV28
CASSTAGGAKNIQYF
TGTGCCAGCAGTACTGCGGGGGGGGCCAAAAACATTCAGTACTTC
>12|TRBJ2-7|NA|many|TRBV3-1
CASSQARGEQYF
TGTGCCAGCAGCCAAGCAAGAGGCGAGCAGTACTTC
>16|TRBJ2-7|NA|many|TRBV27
CASSFIAGVGIYEQYF
TGTGCCAGCAGTTTTATTGCAGGGGTCGGAATCTACGAGCAGTACTTC
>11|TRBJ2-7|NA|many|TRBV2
CASSVFDEQYF
TGTGCCAGCAGTGTTTTCGACGAGCAGTACTTC
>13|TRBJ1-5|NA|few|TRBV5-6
CASSSGRDQPQHF
TGTGCCAGCAGCTCGGGACGGGATCAGCCCCAGCATTTT
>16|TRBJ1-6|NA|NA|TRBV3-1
CASSRIDLGGYSPLHF
TGTGCCAGCAGCCGAATTGACTTGGGTGGGTATTCACCCCTCCACTTT
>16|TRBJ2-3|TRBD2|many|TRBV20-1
CSARSGTSLPRVTQYF
TGCAGTGCTAGGTCCGGGACTAGCCTGCCCAGGGTAACGCAGTATTTT
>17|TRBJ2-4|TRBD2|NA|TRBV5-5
CASSETLAGQAKNIQYF
TGTGCCAGCAGCGAGACTCTAGCGGGTCAAGCCAAAAACATTCAGTACTTC
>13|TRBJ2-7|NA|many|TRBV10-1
CASSEGESYEQYF
TGCGCCAGCAGTGAAGGAGAATCCTACGAGCAGTACTTC
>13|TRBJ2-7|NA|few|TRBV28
CASRGSSSYEQYF
TGTGCCAGCAGAGGTTCTAGCTCCTACGAGCAGTACTTC
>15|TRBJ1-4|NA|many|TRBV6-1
CASQGLTATNEKLFF
TGTGCCAGCCAAGGACTAACAGCAACTAATGAAAAACTGTTTTTT
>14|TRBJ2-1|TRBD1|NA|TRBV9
CASSPGQGANEQFF
TGTGCCAGCAGCCCGGGACAGGGGGCCAATGAGCAGTTCTTC
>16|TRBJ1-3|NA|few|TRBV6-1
CASSETDSPSGNTIYF
TGTGCCAGCAGTGAAACCGACAGTCCCTCTGGAAACACCATATATTTT